Listed below are T cell receptor beta chains from one sample, sequenced in a study of T cells in Graves' hyperthyroidism and ophthalmopathy. TCRdb passed the multiplex PCR reads through MiXCR, listing each CDR3 protein once. The sample shows about 290,000 distinct CDR3 sequences, around 15% of them seen only once. Material: blood. Receptor source: a woman between 45 and 60 years old with Graves' hyperthyroidism that later progressed to Graves' ophthalmopathy. Both conserved end residues are part of each CDR3. A D gene is named only where the DNA matches it firmly. Expanded clones get a size class; other rows say once, few or many, or leave the size out.

CDR3 DNA | CDR3 protein | clone size | V gene | D gene | J gene
TGTGCCAGCAGTCCCTCGGGCCTCGGGGCCGGGTTCCTAGGTGCCCTCCCCCAGCATTTT | CASSPSGLGAGFLGALPQHF | - | TRBV27 | - | TRBJ1-5
TGCGCCAGCAGCCATCCAGACACCATGAGCTCCTATAATTCACCCCTCCACTTT | CASSHPDTMSSYNSPLHF | - | TRBV4-1 | - | TRBJ1-6
TGCAGTGCTAGGTCCCAGGGCTACGAGCAGTACTTC | CSARSQGYEQYF | many | TRBV20-1 | - | TRBJ2-7
TGTGCCAGCAGTTCGAAAGGTTTAGAGCAGTACTTC | CASSSKGLEQYF | many | TRBV6-1 | - | TRBJ2-7
TGTGCCACCCTTTGGACAGAGAACACCGGGGAGCTGTTTTTT | CATLWTENTGELFF | many | TRBV6-1 | - | TRBJ2-2
TGTGCCACCAGTGACAAACCGGGACAGGGTGCTGGAAACACCATATATTTT | CATSDKPGQGAGNTIYF | few | TRBV24-1 | TRBD1 | TRBJ1-3
TGCAGTGCTAGATACGGGAACTATGGCTACACCTTC | CSARYGNYGYTF | many | TRBV20-1 | - | TRBJ1-2
TGTGCCAGCAGCTCAGCCCAAGCGGGAGTGGATACGCAGTATTTT | CASSSAQAGVDTQYF | - | TRBV7-9 | TRBD2 | TRBJ2-3
TGTGCCAGCAACCCCGGGACAGGAGGGACAGATACGCAGTATTTT | CASNPGTGGTDTQYF | few | TRBV28 | TRBD1 | TRBJ2-3
TGTGCCAGCAGCTTAGGTCCTCCCCTTGGCTACACCTTC | CASSLGPPLGYTF | - | TRBV11-2 | - | TRBJ1-2
TGCAGTGCTAGCGTCACCAGGGGTGCGGGGTCCGGGGAGCTGTTTTTT | CSASVTRGAGSGELFF | many | TRBV20-1 | - | TRBJ2-2
TGCGCCAGCAGCTCGACAGGGATGGATGGCTACACCTTC | CASSSTGMDGYTF | - | TRBV5-1 | TRBD1 | TRBJ1-2
TGCAGCGTCGGACTAGGGATCACAGATACGCAGTATTTT | CSVGLGITDTQYF | - | TRBV29-1 | TRBD2 | TRBJ2-3
TGTGCCAGCAGCTCGGACCCCCTCGGTTCACCCCTCCACTTT | CASSSDPLGSPLHF | - | TRBV7-9 | - | TRBJ1-6
TGTGCTAGTGGTTTGGTGTCGAGGGATGGCAATCAGCCCCAGCATTTT | CASGLVSRDGNQPQHF | - | TRBV12-5 | - | TRBJ1-5
TGTGCCAGCAGTTTGGAGATTCCTTCTGGAAACACCATATATTTT | CASSLEIPSGNTIYF | many | TRBV28 | - | TRBJ1-3
TGTGCCAGCAGCATCTCCCGGGCCGCTAACTATGGCTACACCTTC | CASSISRAANYGYTF | many | TRBV2 | - | TRBJ1-2
TGCGCCAGCAGCTTGGCTGTAGGCCCTCCTGAAGCTTTCTTT | CASSLAVGPPEAFF | few | TRBV5-1 | - | TRBJ1-1
TGTGCCAGCAGAAGAGAACAGGGTCCAGGGGATACGCAGTATTTT | CASRREQGPGDTQYF | - | TRBV2 | - | TRBJ2-3
TGTGCCAGCAGCGTAGTGGCGGGAGGGGGCACAGATACGCAGTATTTT | CASSVVAGGGTDTQYF | few | TRBV9 | TRBD2 | TRBJ2-3
TGTGCCAGCAGTGGCTTTCGCGACGGAGCCTATCTCGGGGAGCTGTTTTTT | CASSGFRDGAYLGELFF | few | TRBV25-1 | - | TRBJ2-2
TGTGCCACTAGACAGGGGGGAGTTCCCTACGAGCAGTACTTC | CATRQGGVPYEQYF | few | TRBV6-1 | TRBD1 | TRBJ2-7
TGTGCCAGCGGGAGGGACAATGAGCAGTTCTTC | CASGRDNEQFF | many | TRBV27 | TRBD2 | TRBJ2-1
TGTGCCAGCAGCCAGCGGGAAGCCTTCAAGCAGTTCTTC | CASSQREAFKQFF | many | TRBV3-1 | - | TRBJ2-1
TGTGCCAGCAGTTCCAGTGCCGGAGGAGGGGGCCGGACTGAAGCTTTCTTT | CASSSSAGGGGRTEAFF | many | TRBV12-3/TRBV12-4 | TRBD1 | TRBJ1-1
TGTGCCAGCAGTTCCCCGGGGGTTAGAAACACCATATATTTT | CASSSPGVRNTIYF | many | TRBV28 | - | TRBJ1-3
TGCAGTGCGGCCGGGACAGGGGATATATCTGACACTGAAGCTTTCTTT | CSAAGTGDISDTEAFF | few | TRBV20-1 | TRBD1 | TRBJ1-1
TGTGCCAGCAGCCTGGGACCGGCGAACACTGAAGCTTTCTTT | CASSLGPANTEAFF | many | TRBV6-1 | - | TRBJ1-1
TGTGCCAGCAGCGGAGGGACAGTCGGCGTAGGTGAAAAACTGTTTTTT | CASSGGTVGVGEKLFF | - | TRBV5-8 | TRBD1 | TRBJ1-4
TGTGCCAGCAGCCTCGGAGACAGTGGAGGGAATCAGCCCCAGCATTTT | CASSLGDSGGNQPQHF | few | TRBV3-1 | - | TRBJ1-5
TGTGCCAGTAGTATAATGGGGACTAGTCGGACAGATACGCAGTATTTT | CASSIMGTSRTDTQYF | - | TRBV19 | TRBD2 | TRBJ2-3
TGTGCCAGCTCCATGGCCCTAGCCAAAAACATTCAGTACTTC | CASSMALAKNIQYF | many | TRBV28 | - | TRBJ2-4
TGTGCCAGCAGCCGCCACGTGACAGGCTCCTACGAGCAGTACTTC | CASSRHVTGSYEQYF | - | TRBV7-2 | - | TRBJ2-7
TGTGCCAGCAGCCAAGATACTGGGAACCAGCGGGAGCAGTACTTC | CASSQDTGNQREQYF | - | TRBV3-1 | - | TRBJ2-7
TGTGCCAGCTCACCGGAACAAAACTATGGCTACACCTTC | CASSPEQNYGYTF | many | TRBV18 | - | TRBJ1-2
TGTGCCAGCACTCCTCTTCGAGATGAAGCTTTCTTT | CASTPLRDEAFF | many | TRBV7-2 | - | TRBJ1-1
TGCGCCAGCAGCTTGGTACGGACTAGCGAAAATGAGCAGTTCTTC | CASSLVRTSENEQFF | many | TRBV5-1 | TRBD2 | TRBJ2-1